This T cell receptor beta chain was recovered during a study of T cells in Graves' hyperthyroidism and ophthalmopathy. Study findings and constraints: Progression to ophthalmopathy was predicted a median of approximately 6.4 months early.

Template material for amplifying TCR beta CDR3 regions consisted of RNA transcripts. An initial round of RT-PCR targeting the TCR CDR3 relied on the HTBI primer set. TCRdb reanalysed the multiplex PCR reads using MiXCR and keeps one entry per CDR3 protein. The sample holds under 400,000 distinct CDR3 sequences, 13% seen once. V lost 5 bases and J 0 bases, leaving 10 bases between the germline ends. In germline, CDR1 is SEHNR, CDR2 FQNEAQ (reference sequence). The CDR3 loop spans 14 amino acids. For Graves' hyperthyroidism to be stable, ophthalmopathy could not progress within 18 months. Reasons for excluding patients were uncontrolled infection, other autoimmune disease, pregnancy or lactation. Together with thyroid ultrasound, orbital computed tomography, serum thyroxine and TRAb, clinical symptoms were used for diagnoses. This clonotype was seen ten or more times. What it binds is unknown.

This clonotype was sampled from a woman aged 18-30 years with Graves' hyperthyroidism. The sequenced sample consisted of blood. The genes are TRBV7-9 and TRBJ1-1; D is ambiguous. CDR3 bases: TGTGCCAGCAGCCCAGACACCATGAACACTGAAGCTTTCTTT. Translation: CASSPDTMNTEAFF. Filled out from reference TRBV7-9 and TRBJ1-1, the complete variable domain reads DTGVSQNPRHKITKRGQNVTFRCDPISEHNRLYWYRQTLGQGPEFLTYFQNEAQLEKSRLLSDRFSAERPKGSFSTLEIQRTEQGDSAMYLCASSPDTMNTEAFFGQGTRLTVV.